These 17 T cell receptor beta chains share one sample of origin, sequenced in a study of T cell repertoires in cytomegalovirus infection. TCRdb recomputed calls from the reads with MiXCR, one row per CDR3 protein. This table holds more than 250,000 distinct CDR3 sequences, roughly an eighth found once. Sequenced input: PBMCs. The receptor set was obtained from a human donor in good health (CMV status not recorded). Some clones in this sample may be carry-over from other donors' samples.

This clonotype has a handful of counts. This chain uses TRBV19 with TRBJ1-4; D not certain. The CDR3 loop spans 14 amino acids. Germline lookup yields CDR1 LNHDA and CDR2 SQIVND (reference sequence). Trimming took off 4 bases at V and 10 bases at J, with 16 bases between the two ends. This CDR3 is CASSNPGRGGKLFF. The CDR3 coding sequence is TGTGCCAGTAGTAATCCCGGGAGAGGAGGAAAACTGTTTTTT.

The chain links TRBV10-3 to TRBJ2-7, with TRBD2 matching 10 bases. The CDR3 sequence is 15 residues long. From germline, CDR1 is ENHRY and CDR2 SYGVKD. The junction had 7 bases not matched to a gene; V was cut back by 4 bases and J by 4 bases. In DNA form, the CDR3 reads TGTGCCATCAGTGCCTCAAGCGGGAGGGCATACGAGCAGTACTTC. This codes for CAISASSGRAYEQYF.

Only a few counts were recorded for this clonotype. The rearrangement links TRBV9 to TRBJ1-6; D remains unclear. This CDR3 contains 15 residues. CDR1 and CDR2 (germline): SGDLS, YYNGEE. Trimming shortened V by 5 bases and J by 5 bases, and 14 bases separated the two germline ends. CDR3 sequence reads: CASSAGRDHNSPLHF. CDR3 bases: TGTGCCAGCAGTGCCGGACGGGATCATAATTCACCCCTCCACTTT.

This chain links TRBV14 with TRBJ2-7, with 10 bases matching TRBD1. This CDR3 has 15 residues. V was clipped by 0 bases and J by 7 bases; unmatched bases: 6. CDR1 and CDR2 (germline): SGHDN, FVKESK. CDR3 DNA sequence: TGTGCCAGCAGCCAAGACGGGACAGGGGTGTGGGAGCAGTACTTC. Translated: CASSQDGTGVWEQYF. The whole variable domain, filled in from reference TRBV14 and TRBJ2-7, reads EAGVTQFPSHSVIEKGQTVTLRCDPISGHDNLYWYRRVMGKEIKFLLHFVKESKQDESGMPNNRFLAERTGGTYSTLKVQPAELEDSGVYFCASSQDGTGVWEQYFGPGTRLTVT.

In this sample, this clonotype turned up many times. The chain couples TRBV7-9 to TRBJ2-2, with 10 bases aligning to TRBD2. There are 15 residues in the CDR3. J gave up 3 bases and V 5 bases, and 3 bases lay outside the gene matches. CDR1 and CDR2 from the germline V gene are SEHNR and FQNEAQ (reference sequence). The CDR3 nucleotides are TGTGCCAGCAGCGGGACTAGCGATGACACCGGGGAGCTGTTTTTT. This translates into CASSGTSDDTGELFF. Variable domain in full (rest from reference TRBV7-9 and TRBJ2-2): DTGVSQNPRHKITKRGQNVTFRCDPISEHNRLYWYRQTLGQGPEFLTYFQNEAQLEKSRLLSDRFSAERPKGSFSTLEIQRTEQGDSAMYLCASSGTSDDTGELFFGEGSRLTVL.

Ten or more counts support this clonotype. The chain carries TRBV28 and TRBJ2-7; the D is unclear. This CDR3 comprises 12 residues. Germline CDR1 and CDR2: MDHEN and SYDVKM. V lost 3 bases to trimming and J lost 4 bases, with 7 bases between them. CDR3 DNA sequence: TGTGCCAGCAGTTTGCGCCAGTACGAGCAGTACTTC. It specifies CASSLRQYEQYF. The whole variable domain, filled in from reference TRBV28 and TRBJ2-7, reads DVKVTQSSRYLVKRTGEKVFLECVQDMDHENMFWYRQDPGLGLRLIYFSYDVKMKEKGDIPEGYSVSREKKERFSLILESASTNQTSMYLCASSLRQYEQYFGPGTRLTVT.

This clonotype was seen more than once but under ten times. The chain has TRBV6-4 and TRBJ2-1; D tentatively fits TRBD1 or TRBD2 (6 bases each). The germline V and J ends were trimmed by 1 base and 7 bases, with 8 bases remaining between them. Looked up from germline, CDR1 is MRHNA and CDR2 is SNTAGT. The CDR3 spans 13 residues. CDR3 sequence reads: CASSDWGANEQFF. DNA for the CDR3: TGTGCCAGCAGTGACTGGGGGGCAAATGAGCAGTTCTTC.

This chain uses TRBV6-1 with TRBJ1-4; tentatively, D is TRBD1 (5 bases). Germline V gene lookup returns CDR1 MNHNS and CDR2 SASEGT. The CDR3 contains 13 residues. Trimming removed 6 bases at V and 4 bases at J, with 9 bases between. The CDR3, as DNA: TGTGCCAGCAGAGGGGACGTTAATGAAAAACTGTTTTTT. It is translated as CASRGDVNEKLFF.

J is TRBJ2-7 and V is TRBV5-1, with D perhaps assigned TRBD1 or TRBD2 (6 bases each). V was pared by 3 bases and J by 12 bases, with 22 bases between. This CDR3 contains 14 residues. Germline CDR1 is SGHRS and CDR2 is YFSETQ. CDR3 in amino acids: CASSSGGDISAWYF. The DNA of the CDR3 is TGCGCCAGCAGCTCGGGCGGGGACATTTCGGCGTGGTACTTC.

The chain recombines TRBV6-2 or TRBV6-3 with TRBJ2-7, with 8 bases identical to TRBD2. The ends lost 6 bases at V and 2 bases at J; junction bases unmatched: 9. Germline CDR1 is MNHEY and CDR2 is SVGEGT. The CDR3 is 15 residues long. This CDR3 reads CASRPRERETYEQYF. CDR3 DNA: TGTGCCAGCAGACCCCGGGAGCGGGAGACCTACGAGCAGTACTTC.

The chain has TRBV28 and TRBJ2-3; 12 nucleotides match TRBD2. V lost 8 bases, J lost 3 bases, and 9 bases stayed unmatched. This CDR3 has 16 residues. CDR1 is MDHEN and CDR2 is SYDVKM in the germline V gene. CDR3 loop: CASGSSGRGGTDTQYF. The DNA for the CDR3 is TGTGCCAGCGGATCTAGCGGGAGGGGAGGAACAGATACGCAGTATTTT.

In its sample, this clonotype was seen many times. Here the CDR3 reads CASSNHQPQHF. CDR3 sequence (DNA): TGTGCCAGCAGCAATCATCAGCCCCAGCATTTT. The chain uses TRBV6-4 and TRBJ1-5; D unresolved. CDR1 MRHNA and CDR2 SNTAGT come from the germline V gene. This CDR3 has 11 amino acids. The germline V and J ends were trimmed by 6 bases and 5 bases, with 5 bases remaining between them.

This clonotype was detected only a few times. The chain joins TRBV20-1 to TRBJ2-3; D is undetermined. The V end was cut by 6 bases, the J end by 14 bases, with 15 bases between. Germline V gene sequence: CDR1 DFQATT, CDR2 SNEGSKA (reference sequence). The CDR3 is 10 amino acids. The CDR3 DNA reads as TGCAGTGCCCACCCCCTGATGGCGTATTTT. This codes for CSAHPLMAYF.

This sequence joins TRBV20-1 and TRBJ2-1, with D hard to call. The CDR3 contains 14 residues. V lost 6 bases, J lost 0 bases, and 12 bases lay in between. Germline values: CDR1 DFQATT, CDR2 SNEGSKA (reference sequence). The CDR3 DNA reads as TGCAGTGCCAGCCTAGAGAGCTCCTACAATGAGCAGTTCTTC. The encoded protein is CSASLESSYNEQFF.

This clonotype has only a few counts. V usage is TRBV11-1 and J usage is TRBJ1-4, with 7 bases identical to TRBD1. V shed 4 bases, J shed 6 bases, and the junction held 8 bases outside the gene matches. The CDR3 is 15 residues long. Germline lookup yields CDR1 SGHAT and CDR2 FQDESV (reference sequence). The CDR3 is CASSSGQLTYEKLFF. The CDR3 DNA reads TGTGCCAGCAGCTCGGGACAGCTTACTTATGAAAAACTGTTTTTT.

This clonotype was detected a few times. The V and J genes are TRBV5-6 and TRBJ1-2, with D possibly matching TRBD1 (6 bases). The germline V gene has CDR1 SGHDT and CDR2 YYEEEE. The CDR3 extends over 17 amino acids. Trimming removed 2 bases at V and 3 bases at J, with 20 bases between. In DNA form, the CDR3 reads TGTGCCAGCAGCTTAAATGTCGGACAGACGGTGGACTATGGCTACACCTTC. It encodes CASSLNVGQTVDYGYTF.

The J gene is TRBJ2-7, the V gene TRBV19; 8 bases line up with TRBD1. The V gene end was trimmed by 4 bases and the J gene end by 4 bases; junction bases not matched to a gene: 9. From germline, CDR1 is LNHDA and CDR2 SQIVND (reference sequence). The CDR3 has 15 residues. CDR3 in amino acids: CASSTGQGELYEQYF. As DNA, the CDR3 is TGTGCCAGTAGTACCGGACAGGGAGAGCTTTACGAGCAGTACTTC.